The source of this T cell receptor beta chain is a study of blood T cell repertoires in COVID-19. The CDR3 spans 17 residues. The repertoire was sequenced with immunoSEQ multiplex PCR; TCRdb's copy has only in-frame clones and lacks some. This table holds about 120,000 clones, over 75% found once. This receptor was identified in a woman between 70 and 85 years old with acute or convalescent COVID-19. The sample was peripheral blood. The V call is TRBV12-2, the J call TRBJ1-3; the D call TRBD1 from the table was never checked on the DNA. TRBV12-2 is tagged as a pseudogene. CDR3 nucleotide sequence: TGTGCAAGTCGCTTAGAAGGCCAGGACAGATCTGGAAACACCATATATTTT. It is translated as CASRLEGQDRSGNTIYF.